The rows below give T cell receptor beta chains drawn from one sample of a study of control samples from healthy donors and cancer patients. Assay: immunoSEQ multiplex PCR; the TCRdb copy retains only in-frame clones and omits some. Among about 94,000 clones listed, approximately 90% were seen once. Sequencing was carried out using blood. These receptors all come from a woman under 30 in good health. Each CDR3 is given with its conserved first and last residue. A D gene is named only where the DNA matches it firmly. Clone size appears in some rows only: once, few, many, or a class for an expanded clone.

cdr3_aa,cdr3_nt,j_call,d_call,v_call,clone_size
CASSPGGEEAFF,TGTGCCAGCAGCCCCGGGGGAGAAGAAGCTTTCTTT,TRBJ1-1,NA,TRBV5-4,many
CASSPMTQGARPYEQYF,TGTGCCAGCAGCCCCATGACACAGGGGGCGCGACCCTACGAGCAGTACTTC,TRBJ2-7,TRBD1,TRBV5-4,few
CASSENTDEQYF,TGCGCCAGCAGTGAGAACACAGACGAGCAGTACTTC,TRBJ2-7,NA,TRBV10-2,NA
CASSARGTASPAQFF,TGTGCCAGCAGTGCTCGTGGGACAGCCTCCCCGGCGCAGTTCTTC,TRBJ2-1,TRBD1,TRBV2,NA
CASRPGGEPLGVGNQPQHF,TGTGCCAGCCGACCCGGAGGGGAGCCCCTAGGGGTAGGCAATCAGCCCCAGCATTTT,TRBJ1-5,NA,TRBV7-9,NA
CASSQETGVDEQYF,TGCGCCAGCAGCCAAGAGACAGGAGTAGACGAGCAGTACTTC,TRBJ2-7,NA,TRBV4-1,NA
CASTPGTGQGNTEAFF,TGTGCCAGCACCCCCGGTACCGGACAGGGGAACACTGAAGCTTTCTTT,TRBJ1-1,TRBD1,TRBV5-4,NA
CASSQAYSGTEAFF,TGTGCCAGCAGCCAAGCATACTCGGGGACTGAAGCTTTCTTT,TRBJ1-1,NA,TRBV4-2,NA
CASSWDMNTEAFF,TGTGCCAGCAGTTGGGATATGAACACTGAAGCTTTCTTT,TRBJ1-1,NA,TRBV27,NA
CASSFGGGTDTQYF,TGTGCCAGCAGTTTTGGCGGGGGCACAGATACGCAGTATTTT,TRBJ2-3,NA,TRBV28,NA
CAISGTGDYGYTF,TGTGCCATCAGTGGGACAGGGGACTATGGCTACACCTTC,TRBJ1-2,TRBD1,TRBV10-3,NA
CASKGAYGYTF,TGTGCCAGCAAGGGGGCCTATGGCTACACCTTC,TRBJ1-2,TRBD1,TRBV27,NA
CASSLRGYEQYF,TGTGCCAGCAGCCTCCGCGGGTACGAGCAGTACTTC,TRBJ2-7,NA,TRBV6-5,NA
CASASGANVLTF,TGTGCCAGCGCATCTGGGGCCAACGTCCTGACTTTC,TRBJ2-6,NA,TRBV25-1,NA
CASSVPTPARTGELFF,TGTGCCAGTAGTGTACCCACCCCAGCGCGCACCGGGGAGCTGTTTTTT,TRBJ2-2,NA,TRBV19,NA